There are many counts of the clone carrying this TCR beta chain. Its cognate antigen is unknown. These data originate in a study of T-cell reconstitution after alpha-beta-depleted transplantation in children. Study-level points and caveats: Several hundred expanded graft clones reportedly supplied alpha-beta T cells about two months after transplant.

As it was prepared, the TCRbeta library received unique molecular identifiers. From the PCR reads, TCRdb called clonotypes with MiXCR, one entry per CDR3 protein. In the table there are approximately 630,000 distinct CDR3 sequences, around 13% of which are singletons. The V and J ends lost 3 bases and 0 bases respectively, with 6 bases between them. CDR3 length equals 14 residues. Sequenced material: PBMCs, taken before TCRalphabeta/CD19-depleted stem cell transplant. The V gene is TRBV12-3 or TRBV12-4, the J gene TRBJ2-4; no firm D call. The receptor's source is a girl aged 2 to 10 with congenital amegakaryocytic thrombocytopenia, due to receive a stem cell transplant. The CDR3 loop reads CASSFAVAKNIQYF. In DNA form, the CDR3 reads TGTGCCAGCAGTTTTGCCGTAGCCAAAAACATTCAGTACTTC.